Here is one T cell receptor (beta chain) with its context. Uncontrolled infection, other autoimmune disease, pregnancy or lactation disqualified patients from enrolment. These data are taken from a study of T cells in Graves' hyperthyroidism and ophthalmopathy. Template material for amplifying TCR beta CDR3 regions consisted of RNA transcripts. When the TCR CDR3 underwent first-round RT-PCR, the HTBI primer set was used. TCRdb passed the multiplex PCR reads through MiXCR, listing each CDR3 protein once. Of hundreds of thousands of distinct CDR3 sequences listed, roughly 22% are singletons. The sequence came from a woman between 65 and 79 years old with Graves' ophthalmopathy. The sequencing input was blood.

CDR3 amino acids: CASSSVPPGLAENTGELFF. CDR3 nucleotides: TGTGCCAGTAGCTCTGTACCCCCGGGACTAGCTGAGAACACCGGGGAGCTGTTTTTT. V is TRBV19 and J is TRBJ2-2; TRBD2 matches 9 bases. This CDR3 region has 19 residues. Looked up from germline, CDR1 is LNHDA and CDR2 is SQIVND (reference sequence). The V gene end was trimmed by 6 bases and the J gene end by 1 base; junction bases not matched to a gene: 15.